The 29 T cell receptor beta chains below all came from one sample that was sequenced in a study of OX40 agonist ivuxolimab in advanced cancers. Libraries came from the immunoSEQ multiplex PCR assay. The immuneACCESS repertoire file appears here via TCRdb, limited to in-frame rearrangements. These files lack a portion of the clones; in checked studies, under half of the deficit traces to unresolved V genes, and the cause of the others is not known. The sample yields 50,000 to 80,000 clones; around 83% were counted once. The ten largest clones take up under 3% of the sample. Sequencing was performed on CD4+ or CD8+ T cells sorted from blood, taken in a trial of the OX40 agonist ivuxolimab. The receptors shown here come from an adult with an advanced solid tumor such as melanoma, head and neck, liver or kidney cancer.

The chain uses TRBV18 and TRBJ2-7; a weak D match, TRBD1 (6 bases). Germline CDR1 and CDR2: KGHSH and LQKENI. The CDR3 runs 14 residues. V lost 3 bases and J lost 5, with 14 bases in between. CDR3 residues: CASSPRRDTNEQYF. The CDR3 region has the DNA TGTGCCAGCTCACCCCGCCGGGACACCAACGAGCAGTACTTC.

V and J are TRBV7-9 and TRBJ1-4, with 9 bases aligning to TRBD1. J lost 7 bases, V lost 5 bases, and 5 bases had no gene match. This CDR3 is 14 amino acids long. CDR1 is SEHNR and CDR2 is FQNEAQ in the germline V gene (reference sequence). CDR3 protein: CASSTGQGFEKLFF. For the CDR3, the DNA is TGTGCCAGCAGCACGGGACAGGGATTTGAAAAACTGTTTTTT.

The chain is built from TRBV7-9 and TRBJ1-4; tentative D call: TRBD1 (6 bases). The CDR3 length is 15 residues. Germline V gives CDR1 SEHNR, CDR2 FQNEAQ (reference sequence). The germline V and J ends were trimmed by 6 bases and 2 bases, with 13 bases remaining between them. The CDR3 nucleotides are TGTGCCAGCAGGCTTTGGGGGGCTACTAATGAAAAACTGTTTTTT. This encodes CASRLWGATNEKLFF.

V is TRBV7-9 and J is TRBJ1-4; 7 nucleotides agree with TRBD1. The J segment lost 6 bases and the V segment lost 5 bases, leaving 3 bases of the junction unmatched. Germline V lookup: CDR1 SEHNR, CDR2 FQNEAQ (reference sequence). The CDR3 is made up of 13 amino acids. In DNA, the CDR3 is TGTGCCAGCAGCAGGGGGCGTGATGAAAAACTGTTTTTT. This sequence encodes CASSRGRDEKLFF.

The chain joins TRBV11-3 to TRBJ1-5; no definite D call. Trimming removed 2 bases at V and 0 bases at J, with 8 bases between. This CDR3 comprises 15 residues. Germline assignment: CDR1 SGHNT and CDR2 YENEEA. The CDR3 region is CASSLSGYSNQPQHF. CDR3 coding DNA: TGTGCCAGCAGCTTATCGGGATATAGCAATCAGCCCCAGCATTTT.

The chain employs TRBV5-8 and TRBJ2-5; 11 bases map to TRBD2. The CDR3 loop spans 14 amino acids. The germline CDR1 and CDR2 sequences are SGHTS and YDEGEE. V shed 4 bases and J 3 bases; nucleotides not matched to a gene: 2. The CDR3 DNA is TGTGCCAGCAGCCTGACTAGCGGGGAAGAGACCCAGTACTTC. Amino acids: CASSLTSGEETQYF.

V and J are TRBV7-2 and TRBJ2-3; 8 positions match TRBD2. Germline V CDR1 and CDR2: SGHTA, FQGNSA. Trimming at V came to 5 bases and at J to 6 bases, leaving 7 bases not matched to a gene. This CDR3 has 14 amino acids. In nucleotides, the CDR3 is TGTGCCAGCAGCCCGGGGGGGCCCTTGGATACGCAGTATTTT. Translating it yields CASSPGGPLDTQYF.

This clone has more than one count but fewer than ten. CDR3 coding DNA: TGTGCCAGTAGTATCGGACTAGGTTCCTACGAGCAGTACTTC. Amino acid sequence: CASSIGLGSYEQYF. The chain carries TRBV19 and TRBJ2-7; 7 bases align to TRBD2. The germline gives CDR1 LNHDA, CDR2 SQIVND (reference sequence). The CDR3 runs to 14 residues. Unmatched junction bases numbered 3, after V lost 3 bases and J lost 1 base.

This chain uses TRBV5-1 with TRBJ2-2, with 7 bases identical to TRBD2. Germline V lookup: CDR1 SGHRS, CDR2 YFSETQ. CDR3 length: 14 residues. J was trimmed by 10 bases and V by 0 bases; bases with no gene match: 6. CDR3 loop: CASSLEGGRVELFF. In nucleotides, the CDR3 is TGCGCCAGCAGCTTGGAGGGCGGGAGAGTGGAGCTGTTTTTT. Full variable domain (outside the CDR3, taken from reference TRBV5-1 and TRBJ2-2): KAGVTQTPRYLIKTRGQQVTLSCSPISGHRSVSWYQQTPGQGLQFLFEYFSETQRNKGNFPGRFSGRQFSNSRSEMNVSTLELGDSALYLCASSLEGGRVELFFGEGSRLTVL.

This sequence joins TRBV18 and TRBJ1-2; the D is unclear. Germline lookup yields CDR1 KGHSH and CDR2 LQKENI. This CDR3 has 13 amino acids. Between the trimmed V and J ends, which lost 3 bases and 4 bases, there was a span of 9 bases. The CDR3 DNA reads TGTGCCAGCTCACCCCAGAACTTCTATGGCTACACCTTC. Protein sequence: CASSPQNFYGYTF.

This chain joins TRBV9 and TRBJ2-4; D remains unclear. Trimming removed 5 bases from V and 0 bases from J, with 15 bases in between. From germline, CDR1 is SGDLS and CDR2 YYNGEE. The CDR3 runs 16 residues. This chain's CDR3 is CASSPTGSEAKNIQYF. The DNA of the CDR3 is TGTGCCAGCAGTCCCACGGGTTCGGAAGCCAAAAACATTCAGTACTTC.

The rearrangement uses TRBV29-1 and TRBJ1-2; D gene ambiguous. V shed 1 base and J shed 6 bases, with 9 bases lying between them. Germline loops: CDR1 SQVTM, CDR2 ANQGSEA. The CDR3 sequence is 12 residues long. The CDR3 region is CSVEVDAHGYTF. As DNA, the CDR3 is TGCAGCGTTGAAGTCGACGCACATGGCTACACCTTC. The full variable domain, with the rest looked up from reference TRBV29-1 and TRBJ1-2, is SAVISQKPSRDICQRGTSLTIQCQVDSQVTMMFWYRQQPGQSLTLIATANQGSEATYESGFVIDKFPISRPNLTFSTLTVSNMSPEDSSIYLCSVEVDAHGYTFGSGTRLTVV.

The V and J genes are TRBV9 and TRBJ1-1; possible D gene TRBD1, 6 bases. Germline V gene lookup returns CDR1 SGDLS and CDR2 YYNGEE. The CDR3 consists of 14 residues. Trimming left V 4 bases short and J 4 bases short, with 14 bases between. As DNA, the CDR3 is TGTGCCAGCAGCTCCGAACAGGGAGTCACTGAAGCTTTCTTT. This sequence encodes CASSSEQGVTEAFF.

In nucleotides, the CDR3 is TGTGCCAGCAGCGCCCCCGGGAGCCTTACCTACGAGCAGTACTTC. It codes for CASSAPGSLTYEQYF. The rearrangement links TRBV28 to TRBJ2-7, with D perhaps matching TRBD2 (6 bases). Germline V gene data show CDR1 as MDHEN and CDR2 as SYDVKM. CDR3 size: 15 residues. The V gene lost 6 bases and the J gene lost 2 bases, with 17 bases spanning the gap.

This clone has a single count. The rearrangement links TRBV6-5 to TRBJ2-1, with 8 bases identical to TRBD1. Unmatched junction bases numbered 6, after V lost 6 bases and J lost 2 bases. The CDR3 has 15 residues. Looked up from germline, CDR1 is MNHEY and CDR2 is SVGAGI. As DNA, the CDR3 is TGTGCCAGCAGGAGGGACAGGCGGCCCTACAATGAGCAGTTCTTC. Translated, it gives CASRRDRRPYNEQFF.

This clone was picked up one time. This chain uses TRBV5-8 with TRBJ2-2; 7 nucleotides align to TRBD1. V lost 0 bases, J lost 5 bases, and 7 bases stayed unmatched. This CDR3 region has 16 residues. The germline CDR1 and CDR2 sequences are SGHTS and YDEGEE. CDR3 coding DNA: TGTGCCAGCAGCTTGGGGCACAGGGGCCCTACCGGGGAGCTGTTTTTT. Encoded protein: CASSLGHRGPTGELFF.

The rearrangement links TRBV21-1 to TRBJ2-7; the table names TRBD2, a call not compared with the DNA. TRBV21-1 has pseudogene status. This CDR3 spans 15 amino acids. The CDR3 loop reads CASSKNLAGDYEQYF. For the CDR3, the DNA is TGTGCCAGCAGCAAAAATTTAGCGGGAGACTACGAGCAGTACTTC.

The V gene is TRBV10-1, the J gene TRBJ1-2; possible D gene TRBD1, 6 bases. In germline, CDR1 is WNHNN, CDR2 SYGVQD (reference sequence). This CDR3 spans 15 amino acids. Trimming shortened V by 6 bases and J by 5 bases, and 19 bases separated the two germline ends. This CDR3 reads CASRFGGAQGYGYTF. DNA for the CDR3: TGCGCCAGCAGGTTTGGGGGGGCCCAAGGTTATGGCTACACCTTC.

The chain combines TRBV11-2 with TRBJ2-2, with unresolved D. The CDR3 is made up of 14 amino acids. Germline CDR1 SGHAT, CDR2 FQNNGV. The germline V and J ends were trimmed by 6 bases and 8 bases, with 16 bases remaining between them. The CDR3 here is CASSPEIASGELFF. The CDR3 DNA is TGTGCCAGCAGTCCCGAGATAGCCAGTGGGGAGCTGTTTTTT.

The chain couples TRBV28 to TRBJ2-7, with 7 bases lining up with TRBD2. Trimming cost V 1 base and J 5 bases; bases outside gene matches: 11. This CDR3 has 16 amino acids. Germline assignment: CDR1 MDHEN and CDR2 SYDVKM. The DNA of the CDR3 is TGTGCCAGCAGTTTATCTGTTGGGGCCGGGAGGCACGAGCAGTACTTC. Its translation is CASSLSVGAGRHEQYF.

This clone was detected a few times. The J gene is TRBJ2-1, the V gene TRBV6-6; no reliable D call. Germline-derived CDR1 and CDR2 are MNHNY and SVGAGI (reference sequence). V lost 7 bases, J lost 0 bases, and 13 bases lay in between. The CDR3 sequence is 15 residues long. The CDR3 spells CASMRALSSYNEQFF. The CDR3 nucleotides are TGTGCCAGCATGAGAGCATTGAGCTCCTACAATGAGCAGTTCTTC.

The chain recombines TRBV28 with TRBJ1-3, with D unresolved. This CDR3 contains 15 residues. Trimming cost V 5 bases and J 9 bases, with 20 bases left between them. CDR1 is MDHEN, CDR2 SYDVKM, per germline. Here the CDR3 reads CASSLPSAGPGTIYF. CDR3 coding DNA: TGTGCCAGCAGTCTCCCAAGCGCTGGCCCCGGCACCATATATTTT.

J is TRBJ2-7 and V is TRBV7-2; 12 bases fit TRBD1. Losses at the gene ends were 5 bases for V and 4 bases for J; bases not matched to a gene: 9. The CDR3 has 16 amino acids. Germline values: CDR1 SGHTA, CDR2 FQGNSA. CDR3 in amino acids: CASSRGDRGRGYEQYF. Here the CDR3 DNA reads TGTGCCAGCAGCCGGGGGGACAGGGGGCGAGGTTACGAGCAGTACTTC.

CDR3 protein: CASSLKRGLQETQYF. CDR3 nucleotide sequence: TGCGCCAGCAGCCTAAAGCGGGGGTTACAAGAGACCCAGTACTTC. This chain joins TRBV4-3 and TRBJ2-5, with 8 bases that match TRBD2. In germline, CDR1 is LGHNA, CDR2 YSLEER. The CDR3 loop spans 15 amino acids. V shed 4 bases, J shed 2 bases, and the junction held 6 bases outside the gene matches.

The chain employs TRBV4-1 and TRBJ1-2; 11 bases are shared with TRBD1. V shed 2 bases and J 6 bases; nucleotides not matched to a gene: 2. Looked up from germline, CDR1 is MGHRA and CDR2 is YSYEKL. CDR3 size: 14 residues. The CDR3, as DNA: TGCGCCAGCAGCCAAAGGACAGGGGGCGATGGCTACACCTTC. Residues: CASSQRTGGDGYTF.

The chain uses TRBV4-2 and TRBJ1-1; maybe TRBD1 (5 bases). This CDR3 has 16 residues. Trimming pared 1 base from V and 2 bases from J, leaving 14 bases between. The germline V gene encodes CDR1 LGHNA and CDR2 YNFKEQ. The CDR3 DNA is TGTGCCAGCAGCCAAGGTGCAGGGATCGCCAACACTGAAGCTTTCTTT. Amino acids: CASSQGAGIANTEAFF.

A single count supports this clone. The V gene is TRBV28, the J gene TRBJ1-2; D is unclear. Trimming cost V 5 bases and J 1 base, with 11 bases left between them. CDR3 length equals 14 residues. Germline loops: CDR1 MDHEN, CDR2 SYDVKM. The CDR3 spells CASSPDIVNYGYTF. The CDR3 nucleotides are TGTGCCAGCAGTCCAGACATTGTTAACTATGGCTACACCTTC.

The genes are TRBV11-2 and TRBJ2-5; D is perhaps TRBD2 (6 bases). The germline V gene encodes CDR1 SGHAT and CDR2 FQNNGV. This CDR3 is 12 amino acids long. Trimming stripped 2 bases from V and 7 bases from J, with 8 bases between. The CDR3: CASSLLGGTQYF. The CDR3 bases are TGTGCCAGCAGCTTATTGGGGGGGACCCAGTACTTC. Filled out from reference TRBV11-2 and TRBJ2-5, the complete variable domain reads EAGVAQSPRYKIIEKRQSVAFWCNPISGHATLYWYQQILGQGPKLLIQFQNNGVVDDSQLPKDRFSAERLKGVDSTLKIQPAKLEDSAVYLCASSLLGGTQYFGPGTRLLVL.

The rearrangement joins TRBV6-1 to TRBJ2-1; no definite D call. The CDR3 consists of 15 residues. V lost 7 bases, J lost 1 base, and 14 bases lay in between. CDR1 is MNHNS and CDR2 is SASEGT in the germline V gene. CDR3 loop: CASMAVGRSYNEQFF. CDR3 in DNA: TGTGCCAGCATGGCGGTAGGACGATCCTACAATGAGCAGTTCTTC.